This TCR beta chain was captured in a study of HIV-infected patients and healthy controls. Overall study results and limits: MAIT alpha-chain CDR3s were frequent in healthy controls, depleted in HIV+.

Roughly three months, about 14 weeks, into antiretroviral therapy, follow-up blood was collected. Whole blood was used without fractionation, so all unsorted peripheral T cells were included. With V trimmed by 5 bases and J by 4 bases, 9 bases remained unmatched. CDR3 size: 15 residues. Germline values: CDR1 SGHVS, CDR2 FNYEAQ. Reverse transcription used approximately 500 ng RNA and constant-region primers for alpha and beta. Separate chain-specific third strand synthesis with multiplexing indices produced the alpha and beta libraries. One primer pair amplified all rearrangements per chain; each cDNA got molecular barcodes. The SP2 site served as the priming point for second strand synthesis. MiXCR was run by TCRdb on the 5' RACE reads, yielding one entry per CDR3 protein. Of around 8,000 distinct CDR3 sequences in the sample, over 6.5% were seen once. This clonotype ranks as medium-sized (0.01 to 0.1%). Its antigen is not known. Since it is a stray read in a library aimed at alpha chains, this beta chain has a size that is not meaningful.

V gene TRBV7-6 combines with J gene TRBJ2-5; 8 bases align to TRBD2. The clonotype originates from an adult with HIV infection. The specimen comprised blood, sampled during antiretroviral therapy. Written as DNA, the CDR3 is TGTGCCAGCAGCGTATACCCCGGGACTAGAGAGACCCAGTACTTC. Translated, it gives CASSVYPGTRETQYF.